This passage covers 17 T cell receptor beta chains from one sample sequenced in a study of blood T cell repertoires in COVID-19. Sequenced by immunoSEQ multiplex PCR; TCRdb stores in-frame clones only, minus some. The sample has 200,000 to 250,000 clones, about nine tenths seen once. The sample was PBMCs or T cells enriched from blood (not recorded which). The receptors stem from a man aged 18 to 30 with acute COVID-19.

The chain links TRBV30 to TRBJ2-1, with a possible D match to TRBD2 (6 bases). Trimming cost V 1 base and J 4 bases, with 14 bases left between them. Germline CDR1 reads GTSNPN; CDR2 reads SVGIG (reference sequence). This CDR3 is built from 15 residues. CDR3 bases: TGTGCCTGGAGTGGTTTCGGGACTGGGTACAATGAGCAGTTCTTC. It translates to CAWSGFGTGYNEQFF.

This chain links TRBV7-2 with TRBJ2-6; no definite D call. CDR1 is SGHTA and CDR2 is FQGNSA in the germline V gene. V was shortened by 5 bases and J by 4 bases, with 12 bases between the two germline ends. This CDR3 comprises 15 residues. The CDR3 sequence: CASSPSTPGANVLTF. In DNA, the CDR3 is TGTGCCAGCAGCCCCAGTACCCCCGGGGCCAACGTCCTGACTTTC.

The V call is TRBV28, the J call TRBJ2-5; D unclear. This CDR3 has 16 residues. Germline-derived CDR1 and CDR2 are MDHEN and SYDVKM. With 2 bases removed from V and 3 bases from J, the gap between germline ends came to 16 bases. In nucleotides, the CDR3 is TGTGCCAGCAGTTTAAGGTCCGGGTCCCAGAAAGAGACCCAGTACTTC. Protein product: CASSLRSGSQKETQYF.

CDR3 protein: CASRETGINTEAFF. CDR3 coding DNA: TGTGCCAGTAGGGAGACAGGGATTAACACTGAAGCTTTCTTT. The rearrangement joins TRBV19 to TRBJ1-1; 7 bases map to TRBD1. CDR3 length equals 14 residues. The V gene's germline CDR1 is LNHDA and CDR2 SQIVND (reference sequence). The ends lost 6 bases at V and 2 bases at J; junction bases unmatched: 6.

This clone was found once. The chain combines TRBV21-1 with TRBJ1-1. TRBV21-1 is annotated as a pseudogene. CDR3 length: 13 amino acids. In DNA, the CDR3 is TGTGCCAGCAAGCGGAAAGGGCGGACTGAAGCTTTCTTT. Translating it yields CASKRKGRTEAFF.

The chain joins TRBV10-2 to TRBJ2-2; possible D gene TRBD2, 6 bases. Germline CDR1 is WSHSY and CDR2 is SAAADI. V was clipped by 6 bases and J by 6 bases, with 17 bases between them. The CDR3 has 15 residues. The CDR3 here is CASREGREEAGELFF. CDR3 DNA: TGCGCCAGCAGGGAAGGCAGGGAGGAGGCCGGGGAGCTGTTTTTT.

This clone was recorded only once. The J gene is TRBJ2-5, the V gene TRBV29-1; D uncertain. Germline V gene data show CDR1 as SQVTM and CDR2 as ANQGSEA. V lost 4 bases, J lost 5 bases, and 5 bases lay in between. This CDR3 spans 10 amino acids. The CDR3 DNA sequence: TGCAGCGTTGGGCCGGAGACCCAGTACTTC. As protein: CSVGPETQYF.

The table lists this clone with a count of one. The chain couples TRBV30 to TRBJ2-3, with a weak D call TRBD2 (5 bases). CDR3 size: 13 residues. V shed 0 bases and J shed 4 bases, with 8 bases lying between them. Germline V gene sequence: CDR1 GTSNPN, CDR2 SVGIG (reference sequence). The CDR3 loop reads CAWSVSSSDTQYF. DNA for the CDR3: TGTGCCTGGAGTGTCTCTAGCTCAGATACGCAGTATTTT.

The chain links TRBV6-1 to TRBJ2-7, with 12 bases fitting TRBD2. The CDR3 sequence is 16 residues long. CDR1 and CDR2 (germline): MNHNS, SASEGT. V gave up 1 base and J gave up 3 bases; unmatched junction bases: 4. The CDR3 coding sequence is TGTGCCAGCAGTGAAGTAACTAGCGGGGGGCTCTACGAGCAGTACTTC. It yields the protein CASSEVTSGGLYEQYF.

The V call is TRBV10-1, the J call TRBJ2-1; 12 nucleotides line up with TRBD1. Germline V CDR1 and CDR2: WNHNN, SYGVQD (reference sequence). The CDR3 runs 16 residues. J was trimmed by 8 bases and V by 6 bases; bases with no gene match: 11. The CDR3 DNA follows: TGCGCCAGCAGCCGCGGCCCGGGACAGGGGGCCTATGAGCAGTTCTTC. Translation: CASSRGPGQGAYEQFF.

The chain recombines TRBV5-1 with TRBJ2-7; 8 bases are a match to TRBD1. V lost 0 bases, J lost 3 bases, and 14 bases stayed unmatched. The CDR3 spans 18 residues. Germline V gene data show CDR1 as SGHRS and CDR2 as YFSETQ. The CDR3 sequence: CASSLAGGPKINLYEQYF. Written as DNA, the CDR3 is TGCGCCAGCAGCTTGGCAGGGGGCCCCAAGATAAACCTCTACGAGCAGTACTTC.

The chain combines TRBV5-4 with TRBJ2-3, with 12 bases that match TRBD2. The trim removed 4 bases at V and 3 bases at J, leaving 9 bases unmatched. This CDR3 is built from 17 residues. Germline V gene lookup returns CDR1 SGHNT and CDR2 YYREEE (reference sequence). The CDR3 reads CASSDGLAGGPTDTQYF. In DNA form, the CDR3 reads TGTGCCAGCAGCGACGGCCTAGCGGGAGGGCCGACAGATACGCAGTATTTT.

The J gene is TRBJ1-1, the V gene TRBV7-3; D gene unclear. This CDR3 is built from 13 residues. Germline values: CDR1 SGHTA, CDR2 FQGTGA. V lost 2 bases to trimming and J lost 7 bases, with 11 bases between them. CDR3 nucleotide sequence: TGTGCCAGCAGCTTAGGGGAGAGGAGTGAAGCTTTCTTT. Protein sequence: CASSLGERSEAFF.

The genes are TRBV7-2 and TRBJ1-3, with a possible D match to TRBD1 (5 bases). Germline V CDR1 and CDR2: SGHTA, FQGNSA. V lost 6 bases, J lost 0 bases, and 9 bases lay in between. The CDR3 runs to 14 residues. The CDR3 protein is CASRGEISGNTIYF. Here the CDR3 DNA reads TGTGCCAGCAGAGGGGAAATCTCTGGAAACACCATATATTTT.

This rearrangement joins TRBV20-1 to TRBJ1-1, with D tentatively TRBD1 (5 bases). V was pared by 3 bases and J by 0 bases, with 11 bases between. This CDR3 spans 14 amino acids. The V gene's germline CDR1 is DFQATT and CDR2 SNEGSKA (reference sequence). CDR3 loop: CSASRGHMNTEAFF. DNA for the CDR3: TGCAGTGCTAGTCGAGGACACATGAACACTGAAGCTTTCTTT.

The chain couples TRBV11-3 to TRBJ2-1; TRBD1 agrees at 9 bases. V lost 8 bases, J lost 4 bases, and 6 bases stayed unmatched. Germline V CDR1 and CDR2: SGHNT, YENEEA. This CDR3 comprises 14 residues. CDR3 residues: CASGGTGPYNEQFF. In nucleotides, the CDR3 is TGTGCCAGCGGTGGGACAGGGCCTTACAATGAGCAGTTCTTC. The variable domain in full, completed from reference TRBV11-3 and TRBJ2-1, reads EAGVVQSPRYKIIEKKQPVAFWCNPISGHNTLYWYLQNLGQGPELLIRYENEEAVDDSQLPKDRFSAERLKGVDSTLKIQPAELGDSAVYLCASGGTGPYNEQFFGPGTRLTVL.

This sequence joins TRBV3-1 (or the pseudogene TRBV3-2) and TRBJ2-1; a weak D match, TRBD2 (6 bases). The CDR3 consists of 18 residues. Germline V gene sequence: CDR1 LGHDT, CDR2 YNNKEL (reference sequence). V was cut by 1 base and J by 9 bases, with 25 bases left in between. CDR3 bases: TGTGCCAGCAGCCAAGGCAGGGAGGAGACTAGTAGTATGCGTGAGCAGTTCTTC. Protein sequence: CASSQGREETSSMREQFF.